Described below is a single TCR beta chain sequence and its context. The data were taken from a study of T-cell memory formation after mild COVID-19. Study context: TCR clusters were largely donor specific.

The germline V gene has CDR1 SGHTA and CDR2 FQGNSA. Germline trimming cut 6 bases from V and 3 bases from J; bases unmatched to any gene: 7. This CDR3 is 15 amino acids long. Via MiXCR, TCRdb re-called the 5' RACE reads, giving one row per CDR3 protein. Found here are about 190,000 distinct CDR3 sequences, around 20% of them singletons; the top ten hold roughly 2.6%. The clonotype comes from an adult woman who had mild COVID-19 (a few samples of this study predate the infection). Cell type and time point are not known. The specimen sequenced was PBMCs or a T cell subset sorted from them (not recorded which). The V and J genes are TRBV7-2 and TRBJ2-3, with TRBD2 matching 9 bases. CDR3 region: CASRPMREGTDTQYF. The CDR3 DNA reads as TGTGCCAGCAGACCGATGCGGGAGGGGACAGATACGCAGTATTTT.